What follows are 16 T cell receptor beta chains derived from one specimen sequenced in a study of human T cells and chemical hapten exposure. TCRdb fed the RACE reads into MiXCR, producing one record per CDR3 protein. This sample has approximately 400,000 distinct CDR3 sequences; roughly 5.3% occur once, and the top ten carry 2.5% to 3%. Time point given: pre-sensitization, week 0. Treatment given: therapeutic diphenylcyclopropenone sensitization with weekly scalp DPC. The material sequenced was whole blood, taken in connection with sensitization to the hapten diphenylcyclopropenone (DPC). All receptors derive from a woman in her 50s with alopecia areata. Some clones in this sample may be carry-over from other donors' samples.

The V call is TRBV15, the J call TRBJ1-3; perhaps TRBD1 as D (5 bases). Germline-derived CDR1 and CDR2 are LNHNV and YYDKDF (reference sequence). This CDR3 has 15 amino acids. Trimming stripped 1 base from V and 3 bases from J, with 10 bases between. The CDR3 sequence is CATSRAGVGGNTIYF. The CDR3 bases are TGTGCCACCAGCAGAGCGGGGGTCGGTGGAAACACCATATATTTT.

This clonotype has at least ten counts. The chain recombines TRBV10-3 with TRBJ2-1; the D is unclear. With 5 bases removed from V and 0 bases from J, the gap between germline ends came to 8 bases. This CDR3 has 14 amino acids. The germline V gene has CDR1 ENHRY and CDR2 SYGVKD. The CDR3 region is CAISPPSSYNEQFF. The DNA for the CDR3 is TGTGCCATCAGTCCTCCAAGCTCCTACAATGAGCAGTTCTTC.

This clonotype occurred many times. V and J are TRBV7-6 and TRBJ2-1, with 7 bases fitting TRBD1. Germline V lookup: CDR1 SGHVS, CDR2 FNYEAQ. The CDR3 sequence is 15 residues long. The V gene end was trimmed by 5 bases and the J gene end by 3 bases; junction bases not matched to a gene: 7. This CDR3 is CASSIEAGGYNEQFF. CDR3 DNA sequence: TGTGCCAGCAGCATTGAGGCAGGGGGCTACAATGAGCAGTTCTTC. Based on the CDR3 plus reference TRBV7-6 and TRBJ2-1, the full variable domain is GAGVSQSPRYKVTKRGQDVALRCDPISGHVSLYWYRQALGQGPEFLTYFNYEAQQDKSGLPNDRFSAERPEGSISTLTIQRTEQRDSAMYRCASSIEAGGYNEQFFGPGTRLTVL.

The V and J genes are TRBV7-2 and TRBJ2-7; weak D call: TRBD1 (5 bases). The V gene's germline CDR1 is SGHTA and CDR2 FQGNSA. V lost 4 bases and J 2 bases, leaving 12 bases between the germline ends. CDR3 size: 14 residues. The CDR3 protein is CASSSRQPPYEQYF. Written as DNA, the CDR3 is TGTGCCAGCAGCTCGAGACAGCCCCCCTACGAGCAGTACTTC.

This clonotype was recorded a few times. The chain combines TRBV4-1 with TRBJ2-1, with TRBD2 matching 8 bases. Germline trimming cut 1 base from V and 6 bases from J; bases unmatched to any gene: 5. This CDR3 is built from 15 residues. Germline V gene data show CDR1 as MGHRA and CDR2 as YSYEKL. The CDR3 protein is CASSQVGTRTNEQFF. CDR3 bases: TGCGCCAGCAGCCAAGTGGGGACTAGGACCAATGAGCAGTTCTTC.

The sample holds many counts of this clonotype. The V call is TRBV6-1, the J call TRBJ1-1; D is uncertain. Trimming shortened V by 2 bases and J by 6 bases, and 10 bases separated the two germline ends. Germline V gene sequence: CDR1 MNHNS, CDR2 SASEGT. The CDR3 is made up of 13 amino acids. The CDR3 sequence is CASSETPWAEAFF. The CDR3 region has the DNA TGTGCCAGCAGTGAAACCCCTTGGGCTGAAGCTTTCTTT.

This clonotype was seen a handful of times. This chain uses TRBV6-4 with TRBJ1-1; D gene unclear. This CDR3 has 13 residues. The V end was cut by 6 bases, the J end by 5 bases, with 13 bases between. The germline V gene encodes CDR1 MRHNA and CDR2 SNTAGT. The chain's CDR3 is CASSPHEGTEAFF. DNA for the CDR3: TGTGCCAGCAGCCCTCATGAAGGGACTGAAGCTTTCTTT.

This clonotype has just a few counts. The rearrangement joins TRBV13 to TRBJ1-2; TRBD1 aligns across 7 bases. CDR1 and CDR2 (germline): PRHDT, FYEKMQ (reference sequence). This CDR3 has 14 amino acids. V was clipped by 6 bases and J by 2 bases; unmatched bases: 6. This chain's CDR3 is CASSPTGINYGYTF. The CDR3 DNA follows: TGTGCCAGCAGTCCGACAGGGATAAACTATGGCTACACCTTC.

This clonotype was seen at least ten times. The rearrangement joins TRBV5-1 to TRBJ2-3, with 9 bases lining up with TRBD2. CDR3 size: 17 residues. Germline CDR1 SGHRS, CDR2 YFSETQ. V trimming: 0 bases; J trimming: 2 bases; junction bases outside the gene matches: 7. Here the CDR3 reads CASSLDPAGGSTDTQYF. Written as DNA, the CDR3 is TGCGCCAGCAGCTTGGATCCAGCGGGAGGTTCCACAGATACGCAGTATTTT.

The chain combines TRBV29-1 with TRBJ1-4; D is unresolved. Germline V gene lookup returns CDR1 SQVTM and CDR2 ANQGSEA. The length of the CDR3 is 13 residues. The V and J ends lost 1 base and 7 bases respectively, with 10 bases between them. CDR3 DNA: TGCAGCGTTGAAGGTCCCGACGGTGAAAAACTGTTTTTT. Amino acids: CSVEGPDGEKLFF.

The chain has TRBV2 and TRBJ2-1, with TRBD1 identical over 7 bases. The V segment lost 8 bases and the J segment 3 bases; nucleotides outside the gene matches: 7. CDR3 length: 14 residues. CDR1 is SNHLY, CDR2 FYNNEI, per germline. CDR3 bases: TGTGCCAGCCCACCAGGGACAGACTACAATGAGCAGTTCTTC. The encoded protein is CASPPGTDYNEQFF.

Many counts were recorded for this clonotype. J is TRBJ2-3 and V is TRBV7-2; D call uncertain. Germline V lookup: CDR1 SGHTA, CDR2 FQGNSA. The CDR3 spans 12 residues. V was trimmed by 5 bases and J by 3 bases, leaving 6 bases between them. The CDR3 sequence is CASSISTDTQYF. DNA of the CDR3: TGTGCCAGCAGCATAAGTACAGATACGCAGTATTTT.

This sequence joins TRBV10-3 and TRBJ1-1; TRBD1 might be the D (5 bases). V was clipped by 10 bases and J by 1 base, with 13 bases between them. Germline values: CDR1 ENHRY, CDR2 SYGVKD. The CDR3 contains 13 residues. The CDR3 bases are TGTGCCACACGGGGGAGGGAGAACACTGAAGCTTTCTTT. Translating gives CATRGRENTEAFF.

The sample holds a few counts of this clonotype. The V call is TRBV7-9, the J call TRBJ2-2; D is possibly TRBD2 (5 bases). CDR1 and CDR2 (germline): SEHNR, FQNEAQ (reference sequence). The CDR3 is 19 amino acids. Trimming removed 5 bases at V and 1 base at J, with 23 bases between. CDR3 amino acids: CASSPPVGASGLNTGELFF. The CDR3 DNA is TGTGCCAGCAGCCCCCCGGTGGGTGCGAGCGGCCTGAACACCGGGGAGCTGTTTTTT.

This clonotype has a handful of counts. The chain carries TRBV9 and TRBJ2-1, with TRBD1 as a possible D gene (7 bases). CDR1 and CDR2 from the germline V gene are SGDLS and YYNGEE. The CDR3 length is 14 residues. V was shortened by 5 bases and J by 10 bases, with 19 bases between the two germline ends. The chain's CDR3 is CASSAQGGLIEQFF. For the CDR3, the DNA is TGTGCCAGCAGTGCCCAGGGGGGCCTTATCGAGCAGTTCTTC.

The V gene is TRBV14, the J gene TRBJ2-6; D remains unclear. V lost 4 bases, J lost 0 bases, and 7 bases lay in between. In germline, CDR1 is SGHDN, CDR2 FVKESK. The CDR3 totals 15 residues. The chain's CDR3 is CASSPDNSGANVLTF. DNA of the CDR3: TGTGCCAGCAGCCCAGACAACTCTGGGGCCAACGTCCTGACTTTC.